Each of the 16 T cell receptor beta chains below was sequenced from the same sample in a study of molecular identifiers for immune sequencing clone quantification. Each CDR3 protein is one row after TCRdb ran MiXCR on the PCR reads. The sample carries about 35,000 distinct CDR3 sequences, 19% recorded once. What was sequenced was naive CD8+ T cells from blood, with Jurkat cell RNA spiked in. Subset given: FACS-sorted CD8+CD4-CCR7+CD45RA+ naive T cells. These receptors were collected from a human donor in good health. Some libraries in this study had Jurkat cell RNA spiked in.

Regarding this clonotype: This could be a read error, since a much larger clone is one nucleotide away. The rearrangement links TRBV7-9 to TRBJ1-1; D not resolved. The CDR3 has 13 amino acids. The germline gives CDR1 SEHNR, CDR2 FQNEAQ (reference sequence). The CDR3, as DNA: TGTGCCAGCAGCTTAGGCGGGAACATTGAAGCTTTCTTT. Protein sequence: CASSLGGNIEAFF. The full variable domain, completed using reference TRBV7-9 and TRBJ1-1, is DTGVSQNPRHKITKRGQNVTFRCDPISEHNRLYWYRQTLGQGPEFLTYFQNEAQLEKSRLLSDRFSAERPKGSFSTLEIQRTEQGDSAMYLCASSLGGNIEAFFGQGTRLTVV.

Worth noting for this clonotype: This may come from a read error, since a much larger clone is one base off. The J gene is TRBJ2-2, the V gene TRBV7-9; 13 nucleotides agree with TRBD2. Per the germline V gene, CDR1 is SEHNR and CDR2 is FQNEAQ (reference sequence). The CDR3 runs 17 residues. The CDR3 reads CASGLERLAGGHGELFF. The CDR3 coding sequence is TGTGCCAGCGGCTTAGAAAGACTAGCGGGGGGCCACGGGGAGCTGTTTTTT.

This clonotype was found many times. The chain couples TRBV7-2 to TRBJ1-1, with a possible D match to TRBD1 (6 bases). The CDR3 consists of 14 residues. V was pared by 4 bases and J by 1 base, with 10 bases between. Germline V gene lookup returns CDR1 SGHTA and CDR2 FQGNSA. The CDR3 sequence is CASSWDTPNTEAFF. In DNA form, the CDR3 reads TGTGCCAGCAGCTGGGACACACCGAACACTGAAGCTTTCTTT.

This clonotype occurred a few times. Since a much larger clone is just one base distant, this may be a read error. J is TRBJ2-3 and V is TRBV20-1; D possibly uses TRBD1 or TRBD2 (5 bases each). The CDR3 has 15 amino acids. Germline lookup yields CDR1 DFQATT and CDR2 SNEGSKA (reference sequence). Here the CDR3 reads CSARTWGSVTGTQYF. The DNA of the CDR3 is TGCAGTGCTAGAACTTGGGGTAGCGTCACAGGTACGCAGTATTTT.

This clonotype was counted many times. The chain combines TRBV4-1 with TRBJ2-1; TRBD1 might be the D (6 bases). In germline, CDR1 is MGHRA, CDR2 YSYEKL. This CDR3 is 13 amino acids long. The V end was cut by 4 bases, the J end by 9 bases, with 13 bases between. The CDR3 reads CASSLTTGTEQFF. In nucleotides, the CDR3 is TGCGCCAGCAGCCTAACCACAGGGACTGAGCAGTTCTTC.

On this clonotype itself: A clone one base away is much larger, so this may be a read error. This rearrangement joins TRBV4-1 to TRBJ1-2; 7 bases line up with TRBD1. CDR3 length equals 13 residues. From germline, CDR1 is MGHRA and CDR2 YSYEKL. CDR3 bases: TGCGCCAGCAGCACGGGGACAGTCTATTGCTACACCTTC. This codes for CASSTGTVYCYTF.

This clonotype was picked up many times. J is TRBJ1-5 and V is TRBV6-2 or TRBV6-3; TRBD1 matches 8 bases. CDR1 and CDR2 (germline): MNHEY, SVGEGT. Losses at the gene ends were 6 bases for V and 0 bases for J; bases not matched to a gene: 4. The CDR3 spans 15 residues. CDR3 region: CASSRQGNSNQPQHF. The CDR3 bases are TGTGCCAGCAGCCGACAGGGGAATAGCAATCAGCCCCAGCATTTT.

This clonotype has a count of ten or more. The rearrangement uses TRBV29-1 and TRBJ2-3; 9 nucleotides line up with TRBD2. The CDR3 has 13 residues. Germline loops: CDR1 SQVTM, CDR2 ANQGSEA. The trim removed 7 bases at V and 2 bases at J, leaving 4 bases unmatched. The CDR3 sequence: CSATSGSTDTQYF. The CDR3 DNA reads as TGCAGCGCGACTAGCGGATCCACAGATACGCAGTATTTT.

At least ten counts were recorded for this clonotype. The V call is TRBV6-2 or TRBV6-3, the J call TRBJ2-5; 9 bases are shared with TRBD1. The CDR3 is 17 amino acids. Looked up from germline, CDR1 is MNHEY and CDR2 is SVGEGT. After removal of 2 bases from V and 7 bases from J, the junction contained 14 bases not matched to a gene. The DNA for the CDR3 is TGTGCCAGCAGTTACGGGTCAAACAGGGGGCGCGCGGCGACCCAGTACTTC. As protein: CASSYGSNRGRAATQYF.

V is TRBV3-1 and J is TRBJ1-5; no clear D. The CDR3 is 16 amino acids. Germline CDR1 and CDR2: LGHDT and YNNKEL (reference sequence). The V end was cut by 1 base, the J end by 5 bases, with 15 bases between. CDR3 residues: CASSQGMMEGHQPQHF. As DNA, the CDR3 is TGTGCCAGCAGCCAAGGCATGATGGAGGGTCATCAGCCCCAGCATTTT.

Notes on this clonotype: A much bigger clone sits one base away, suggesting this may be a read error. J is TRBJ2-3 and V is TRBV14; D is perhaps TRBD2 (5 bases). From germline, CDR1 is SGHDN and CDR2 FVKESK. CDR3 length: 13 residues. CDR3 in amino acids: CASSQASTDTQCF. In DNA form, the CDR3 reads TGTGCCAGCAGCCAAGCTAGCACAGATACGCAGTGTTTT.

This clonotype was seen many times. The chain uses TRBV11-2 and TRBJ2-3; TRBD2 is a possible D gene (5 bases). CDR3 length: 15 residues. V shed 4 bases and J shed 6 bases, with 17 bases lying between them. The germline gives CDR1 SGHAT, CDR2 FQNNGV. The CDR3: CASSSLPPRGDTQYF. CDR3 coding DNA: TGTGCCAGCAGCTCCCTCCCCCCCCGCGGGGATACGCAGTATTTT. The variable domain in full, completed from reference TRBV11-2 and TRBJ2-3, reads EAGVAQSPRYKIIEKRQSVAFWCNPISGHATLYWYQQILGQGPKLLIQFQNNGVVDDSQLPKDRFSAERLKGVDSTLKIQPAKLEDSAVYLCASSSLPPRGDTQYFGPGTRLTVL.

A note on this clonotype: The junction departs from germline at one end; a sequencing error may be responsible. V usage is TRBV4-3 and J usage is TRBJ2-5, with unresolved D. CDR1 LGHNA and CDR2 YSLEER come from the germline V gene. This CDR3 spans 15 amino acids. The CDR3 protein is CASSQDRSLQEAQYF. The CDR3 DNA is TGCGCCAGCAGCCAAGATCGGTCCCTCCAAGAGGCCCAGTACTTC.

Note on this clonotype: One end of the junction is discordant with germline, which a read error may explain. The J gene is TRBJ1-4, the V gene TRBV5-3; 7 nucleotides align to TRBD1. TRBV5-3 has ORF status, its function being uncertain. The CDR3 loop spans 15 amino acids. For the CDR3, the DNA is TGTGCCAGCTCTCCCACAGGGGATTCCAACGAAAGATTATTTTTC. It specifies CASSPTGDSNERLFF.

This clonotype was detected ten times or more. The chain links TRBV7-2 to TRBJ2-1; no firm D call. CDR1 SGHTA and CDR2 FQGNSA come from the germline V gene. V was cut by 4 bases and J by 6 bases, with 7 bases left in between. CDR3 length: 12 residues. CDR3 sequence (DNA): TGTGCCAGCAGCTCGTACTTCAATGAGCAGTTCTTC. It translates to CASSSYFNEQFF.

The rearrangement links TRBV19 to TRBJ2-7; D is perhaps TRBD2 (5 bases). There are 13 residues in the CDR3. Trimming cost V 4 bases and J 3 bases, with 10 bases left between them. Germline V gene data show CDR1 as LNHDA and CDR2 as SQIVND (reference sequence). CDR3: CASSNRGSYEQYF. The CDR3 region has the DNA TGTGCCAGTAGTAACCGGGGAAGCTACGAGCAGTACTTC.